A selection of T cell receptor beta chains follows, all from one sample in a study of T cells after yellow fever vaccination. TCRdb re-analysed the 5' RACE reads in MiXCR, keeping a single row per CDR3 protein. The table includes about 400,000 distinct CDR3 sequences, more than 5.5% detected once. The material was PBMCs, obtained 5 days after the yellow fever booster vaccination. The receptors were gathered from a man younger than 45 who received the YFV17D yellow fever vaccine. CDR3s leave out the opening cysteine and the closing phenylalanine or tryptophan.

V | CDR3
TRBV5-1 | ASSYVGGTYEQY
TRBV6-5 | ASSLRGREQY
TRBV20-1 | SAPPSSGPGEQY
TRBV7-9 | ASSLLDSTGNTIY
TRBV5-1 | ASSVNGLVFLHEQF
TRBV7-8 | ASSLTRTGVEQY
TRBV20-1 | SARSQSGTGLSPLH
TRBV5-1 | ASAGTGIPDTQY
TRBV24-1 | ATSDDSDYTDTQY
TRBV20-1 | SATIPGRDNEQF
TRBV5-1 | ASRRRQKKSSYEQY
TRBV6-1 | ASSQGTSGSADTQY
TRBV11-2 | ASRDLSGWGETQY
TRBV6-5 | ASSYSGLRGSEDGYT
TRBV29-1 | SVVFPSGRYDSYNEQF
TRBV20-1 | SARDLGTSGISDTQY
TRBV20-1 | SARVVVENTEAF
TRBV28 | ASSFSGWSYEQY
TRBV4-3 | ASSQDAYSNEKLF
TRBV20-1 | SVPSGEIIYGYT
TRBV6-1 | ASGLRGSTDTQY
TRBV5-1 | ASSSFGTSDSEQF
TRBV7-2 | ASSVDRRNEQY
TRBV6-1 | ASTQWRGSGEQY
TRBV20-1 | SGGGAWNIQY
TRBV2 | ASSVHTSVEQF
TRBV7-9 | ASSPTLGSGFDNEQF
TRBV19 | ASSIDGTSGAYEQY
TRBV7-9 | ASSLERASTEAF
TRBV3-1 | ASSQDIGDGEQF
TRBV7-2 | ASSPGTSGGTDTQY
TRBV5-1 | ASSLNPQGARETQY
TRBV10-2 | ASLAGDTDTQY
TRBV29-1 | SVSGTSDTSSYEQY
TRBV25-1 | ATSRTADTDTQY
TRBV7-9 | ASSDPGGMIDSPLH
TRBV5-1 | ASSSGGTANTEAF
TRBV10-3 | ATAGTTYNEQF
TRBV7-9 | ASTQWQGNYEQY
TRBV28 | ASRWGDRALETQY
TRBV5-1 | ASSLDAPTRGEQY
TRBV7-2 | ASSLRLAGAGNEQF
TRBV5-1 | ASSSGLAGPNPYNEQF
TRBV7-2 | ASSSDVPGYT
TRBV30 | AWSANRDTLYEQY
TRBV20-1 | SASRFGDHGSDEQF
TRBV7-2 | ASSFVGDYYEQY
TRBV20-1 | SAIAGSSYNEQF
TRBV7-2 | ASSLWSPDTQY
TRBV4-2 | ASSGQDAHEQY
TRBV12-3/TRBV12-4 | ASSLYEQF
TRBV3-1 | AFSFQGSSFSYNEQF
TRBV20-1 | SARTFGLAEETQY